The 29 T cell receptor beta chains reported below all come from one sample, sequenced in a study of blood T cell repertoires in COVID-19. The data were produced by immunoSEQ multiplex PCR, yet TCRdb's version contains in-frame clones alone and is incomplete. The sample carries fewer than 400,000 clones, more than 85% recorded once. The sample consisted of PBMCs or T cells enriched from blood (not recorded which). These receptors were taken from a woman aged 30 to 39 who had been exposed to COVID-19.

The CDR3 sequence is CASSYESLYGYTF. DNA of the CDR3: TGTGCCAGCAGTTATGAGAGCCTCTATGGCTACACCTTC. The rearrangement uses TRBV6-6 and TRBJ1-2; the D is unclear. Germline V gene lookup returns CDR1 MNHNY and CDR2 SVGAGI (reference sequence). The CDR3 is 13 amino acids. Trimming left V 3 bases short and J 4 bases short, with 9 bases between.

In the case of this clone: This sample includes further DNA sequences coding for the same CDR3. The rearrangement links TRBV10-3 to TRBJ1-1; possible D gene TRBD1, 5 bases. Trimming pared 6 bases from V and 0 bases from J, leaving 8 bases between. The germline V gene encodes CDR1 ENHRY and CDR2 SYGVKD. The CDR3 has 13 amino acids. The CDR3 DNA is TGTGCCATCAGGGAGACAGTGAACACTGAAGCTTTCTTT. This encodes CAIRETVNTEAFF.

The J gene is TRBJ2-7, the V gene TRBV2; 12 bases agree with TRBD1. The CDR3 is 13 amino acids. V lost 10 bases, J lost 9 bases, and 10 bases stayed unmatched. Germline-derived CDR1 and CDR2 are SNHLY and FYNNEI. The chain's CDR3 is CATSGDRGRVQYF. CDR3 in DNA: TGTGCCACCTCCGGGGACAGGGGGCGCGTGCAGTACTTC.

The genes are TRBV7-8 and TRBJ2-7; 8 bases line up with TRBD1. The CDR3 runs 15 residues. V lost 3 bases, J lost 2 bases, and 6 bases stayed unmatched. Germline V gene sequence: CDR1 SGHVS, CDR2 FQNEAQ. The CDR3 DNA sequence: TGTGCCAGCAGCTTGGGGGACAGGCCAACCTACGAGCAGTACTTC. The encoded protein is CASSLGDRPTYEQYF. Full variable domain (missing parts from reference TRBV7-8 and TRBJ2-7): GAGVSQSPRYKVAKRGQDVALRCDPISGHVSLFWYQQALGQGPEFLTYFQNEAQLDKSGLPSDRFFAERPEGSVSTLKIQRTQQEDSAVYLCASSLGDRPTYEQYFGPGTRLTVT.

The rearrangement uses TRBV7-6 and TRBJ2-2; TRBD2 might be the D (6 bases). Per germline, CDR1 SGHVS and CDR2 FNYEAQ. V was pared by 1 base and J by 6 bases, with 12 bases between. The length of the CDR3 is 15 residues. CDR3 coding DNA: TGTGCCAGCAGCTTAGGGCGGGGACGCGCCGGGGAGCTGTTTTTT. Its protein product is CASSLGRGRAGELFF.

The V gene is TRBV4-2, the J gene TRBJ1-4, with D hard to call. The germline CDR1 and CDR2 sequences are LGHNA and YNFKEQ. The CDR3 runs 13 residues. V was shortened by 0 bases and J by 10 bases, with 9 bases between the two germline ends. CDR3 amino acids: CASSQDDKLKLFF. The CDR3 DNA follows: TGTGCCAGCAGCCAAGATGACAAACTAAAACTGTTTTTT.

The V gene is TRBV4-1, the J gene TRBJ1-4; 7 positions agree with TRBD1. The ends lost 4 bases at V and 0 bases at J; junction bases unmatched: 8. The CDR3 spans 17 residues. Germline lookup yields CDR1 MGHRA and CDR2 YSYEKL. The CDR3 bases are TGCGCCAGCAGCCCCAAGGCAACAGGGGCAACTAATGAAAAACTGTTTTTT. It is translated as CASSPKATGATNEKLFF.

This clone was found a few times. The chain couples TRBV28 to TRBJ1-6, with D possibly TRBD1 on 5 matching bases. The CDR3 consists of 14 residues. Per germline, CDR1 MDHEN and CDR2 SYDVKM. V was cut by 10 bases and J by 8 bases, with 18 bases left in between. This CDR3 reads CATSKGNSDSPLHF. In nucleotides, the CDR3 is TGTGCCACCTCTAAGGGGAATTCGGATTCACCCCTCCACTTT.

J is TRBJ2-5 and V is TRBV2; 10 nucleotides align to TRBD1. Trimming cost V 6 bases and J 2 bases; bases outside gene matches: 6. The CDR3 totals 15 residues. Germline assignment: CDR1 SNHLY and CDR2 FYNNEI. The DNA for the CDR3 is TGTGCCAGCAGACCGCGGACAGGGGGACAAGAGACCCAGTACTTC. Translated: CASRPRTGGQETQYF.

V is TRBV3-1 (or the pseudogene TRBV3-2) and J is TRBJ2-3; the match to TRBD1 covers 7 bases. The germline gives CDR1 LGHDT, CDR2 YNNKEL (reference sequence). V dropped 0 bases and J dropped 7; count of bases not matched to a gene: 7. The CDR3 is 15 amino acids. CDR3 region: CASSQDRNRGYTQYF. The CDR3 DNA reads as TGTGCCAGCAGCCAAGATAGGAACAGGGGATATACGCAGTATTTT.

This sequence joins TRBV9 and TRBJ1-6, with 9 bases matching TRBD1. This CDR3 is 17 amino acids long. Trimming at V came to 0 bases and at J to 8 bases, leaving 9 bases not matched to a gene. Per the germline V gene, CDR1 is SGDLS and CDR2 is YYNGEE. For the CDR3, the DNA is TGTGCCAGCAGCGTAGAGTCTACAGGGGGCGCTTATTCACCCCTCCACTTT. Amino acid sequence: CASSVESTGGAYSPLHF.

The V call is TRBV19, the J call TRBJ1-2; 9 bases are a match to TRBD1. The germline V gene encodes CDR1 LNHDA and CDR2 SQIVND (reference sequence). Losses at the gene ends were 2 bases for V and 4 bases for J; bases not matched to a gene: 8. This CDR3 contains 16 residues. The CDR3 is CASSIISGQGIYGYTF. DNA for the CDR3: TGTGCCAGTAGTATAATATCGGGACAGGGAATCTATGGCTACACCTTC.

The V and J genes are TRBV5-1 and TRBJ2-3, with TRBD1 as a possible D gene (5 bases). The germline CDR1 and CDR2 sequences are SGHRS and YFSETQ. The CDR3 length is 15 residues. V was clipped by 1 base and J by 2 bases, with 11 bases between them. CDR3 bases: TGCGCCAGCAGCTTGAGGGCAGGGAACACAGATACGCAGTATTTT. This translates into CASSLRAGNTDTQYF.

The chain couples TRBV6-5 to TRBJ1-6; D gene uncertain. This CDR3 is built from 15 residues. Trimming took off 4 bases at V and 7 bases at J, with 14 bases between the two ends. The V gene's germline CDR1 is MNHEY and CDR2 SVGAGI. The CDR3 protein is CASSFFAGENSPLHF. DNA of the CDR3: TGTGCCAGCAGTTTCTTCGCTGGGGAGAATTCACCCCTCCACTTT.

CDR3 loop: CASSTGTGGPMNTEAFF. CDR3 DNA: TGTGCCAGCAGCACCGGGACAGGGGGCCCTATGAACACTGAAGCTTTCTTT. V usage is TRBV5-5 and J usage is TRBJ1-1, with 12 bases aligning to TRBD1. Germline V lookup: CDR1 SGHKS, CDR2 YYEKEE (reference sequence). The CDR3 has 17 residues. V trimming: 4 bases; J trimming: 0 bases; junction bases outside the gene matches: 7.

This chain links TRBV24-1 with TRBJ1-2; TRBD1 matches at 11 bases. The CDR3 consists of 19 residues. Germline CDR1 KGHDR, CDR2 SFDVKD. V trimming: 5 bases; J trimming: 6 bases; junction bases outside the gene matches: 19. The CDR3 DNA reads as TGTGCCACCAGTGCCACTAGGTGGACAGGGGGCGCCGTTAGGGATGGCTACACCTTC. Translated, it gives CATSATRWTGGAVRDGYTF.

V is TRBV27 and J is TRBJ1-2; 10 positions match TRBD1. Germline values: CDR1 MNHEY, CDR2 SMNVEV (reference sequence). The CDR3 extends over 14 amino acids. The junction had 4 bases not matched to a gene; V was cut back by 3 bases and J by 6 bases. CDR3: CASSLGQGRDGYTF. The CDR3 DNA reads as TGTGCCAGCAGTTTGGGACAGGGGAGGGATGGCTACACCTTC.

The chain carries TRBV19 and TRBJ1-1; 8 nucleotides line up with TRBD1. The CDR3 is made up of 16 amino acids. Germline V CDR1 and CDR2: LNHDA, SQIVND (reference sequence). V trimming: 0 bases; J trimming: 1 base; junction bases outside the gene matches: 4. CDR3 in DNA: TGTGCCAGTAGTATAGATCCCGACAGGGGGAACACTGAAGCTTTCTTT. It codes for CASSIDPDRGNTEAFF.

V and J are TRBV19 and TRBJ1-5, with TRBD1 matching 8 bases. CDR3 size: 15 residues. Germline CDR1 is LNHDA and CDR2 is SQIVND (reference sequence). V was pared by 5 bases and J by 3 bases, with 6 bases of the junction left unmatched. The CDR3 region is CASSLGQGLNQPQHF. The CDR3 region has the DNA TGTGCCAGTAGTTTAGGACAGGGCCTCAATCAGCCCCAGCATTTT.

The gene calls are TRBV7-9 and TRBJ1-1, with 7 bases aligning to TRBD1. Germline CDR1 is SEHNR and CDR2 is FQNEAQ (reference sequence). V gave up 5 bases and J gave up 1 base; unmatched junction bases: 1. The CDR3 is 13 residues long. CDR3: CASSAGGNTEAFF. In DNA, the CDR3 is TGTGCCAGCAGCGCAGGGGGGAACACTGAAGCTTTCTTT.

The chain recombines TRBV6-5 with TRBJ1-1, with TRBD1 identical over 8 bases. Trimming removed 9 bases from V and 4 bases from J; junction bases left unmatched: 10. The CDR3 has 14 amino acids. CDR1 is MNHEY and CDR2 is SVGAGI in the germline V gene. The CDR3 reads CASGGQAGFTEAFF. The CDR3, as DNA: TGTGCCAGTGGGGGACAGGCCGGATTCACTGAAGCTTTCTTT.

The table lists this clone with a count of one. This chain connects TRBV5-4 to TRBJ2-5, with TRBD2 identical over 8 bases. V was pared by 0 bases and J by 7 bases, with 2 bases of the junction left unmatched. This CDR3 comprises 13 residues. Per the germline V gene, CDR1 is SGHNT and CDR2 is YYREEE (reference sequence). CDR3 region: CASSLGSGGTQYF. CDR3 nucleotide sequence: TGTGCCAGCAGCTTGGGCAGCGGGGGGACCCAGTACTTC.

The J gene is TRBJ2-7, the V gene TRBV10-3; 7 bases align to TRBD1. CDR1 and CDR2 from the germline V gene are ENHRY and SYGVKD. Trimming at V came to 2 bases and at J to 0 bases, leaving 4 bases not matched to a gene. The CDR3 has 15 amino acids. The CDR3 sequence is CAISEAAGGSYEQYF. The CDR3, as DNA: TGTGCCATCAGTGAGGCGGCAGGGGGCTCCTACGAGCAGTACTTC.

This clone was recorded once. The V gene is TRBV20-1, the J gene TRBJ1-4; D unresolved. V dropped 3 bases and J dropped 6 bases, with 20 bases sitting between them. CDR3 length equals 16 residues. Per germline, CDR1 DFQATT and CDR2 SNEGSKA (reference sequence). In DNA, the CDR3 is TGCAGTGCTAGTTCGCGTCTTCGTTCCGTTTATGAAAAACTGTTTTTT. Translation: CSASSRLRSVYEKLFF.

This chain connects TRBV12-2 to TRBJ1-1; the table's D call, TRBD1, was not checked against the DNA. TRBV12-2 is a pseudogene locus. The CDR3 runs to 17 residues. This CDR3 is CASRLKPPAGLNTEAFF. In DNA form, the CDR3 reads TGTGCAAGTCGCTTAAAACCCCCGGCAGGGCTGAACACTGAAGCTTTCTTT.

The chain uses TRBV7-2 and TRBJ2-7; 7 bases line up with TRBD1. The V gene's germline CDR1 is SGHTA and CDR2 FQGNSA. The V and J ends lost 0 bases and 4 bases, in that order; junction bases with no gene match: 6. The CDR3 covers 15 residues. CDR3 in DNA: TGTGCCAGCAGCTTAGCCGGGACAGACCTGTACGAGCAGTACTTC. Amino acids: CASSLAGTDLYEQYF.

The chain is built from TRBV3-1 (or the pseudogene TRBV3-2) and TRBJ1-1; TRBD1 matches 7 bases. V was clipped by 5 bases and J by 2 bases; unmatched bases: 8. The CDR3 spans 15 residues. Germline V CDR1 and CDR2: LGHDT, YNNKEL (reference sequence). The CDR3 region is CASSSRTGDNTEAFF. In nucleotides, the CDR3 is TGTGCCAGCAGCTCGCGGACAGGCGATAACACTGAAGCTTTCTTT.

This chain links TRBV15 with TRBJ1-1; D remains unclear. Germline V gene data show CDR1 as LNHNV and CDR2 as YYDKDF (reference sequence). The CDR3 length is 13 residues. Trimming stripped 1 base from V and 1 base from J, with 4 bases between. The CDR3 here is CATSRGQNTEAFF. The DNA of the CDR3 is TGTGCCACCAGCAGAGGACAGAACACTGAAGCTTTCTTT.

The chain carries TRBV6-5 and TRBJ1-5, with TRBD1 as a possible D gene (6 bases). V gave up 6 bases and J gave up 5 bases, with 14 bases separating them. Germline V gives CDR1 MNHEY, CDR2 SVGAGI. This CDR3 region has 14 residues. The CDR3 DNA reads as TGTGCCAGCAGGCCCGGGACATCTGATCAGCCCCAGCATTTT. The encoded protein is CASRPGTSDQPQHF.